This T cell receptor (beta chain) was found in a study of T-cell reconstitution after alpha-beta-depleted transplantation in children. Study outcomes and limitations: There were reportedly several hundred expanded graft clones from which alpha-beta T cells came about two months after transplant.

The CDR3 has 13 amino acids. Per the germline V gene, CDR1 is SGHRS and CDR2 is YFSETQ. Trimming took 9 bases from V and 2 from J, leaving 13 bases between them. This clonotype was observed at least ten times. As yet, its antigen is unknown. Unique molecular identifiers were incorporated during preparation of the TCRbeta library. TCRdb ran MiXCR on the PCR reads and lists one entry per CDR3 protein. The data hold hundreds of thousands of distinct CDR3 sequences, with over 10% observed a single time. V usage is TRBV5-1 and J usage is TRBJ2-3; D is perhaps TRBD1 or TRBD2 (5 bases each). Sequencing used PBMCs, obtained before TCRalphabeta/CD19-depleted stem cell transplant. This clonotype was sampled from a girl aged 2-9 years with congenital amegakaryocytic thrombocytopenia, due to receive a stem cell transplant. The CDR3 is CATKGPNTDTQYF. DNA for the CDR3: TGCGCCACAAAGGGACCCAACACAGATACGCAGTATTTT.